The 31 T cell receptor beta chains listed next were all sequenced from one sample in a study of regulatory T cells in long-lasting Graves disease. Investigators prepared the TCR beta libraries by applying iRepertoire HTBI primers and Arm-PCR of CDR3 regions. MiXCR, applied by TCRdb to the multiplex PCR reads, yields one record per CDR3 protein. Counted here are approximately 470,000 distinct CDR3 sequences, about a fifth occurring once; the ten biggest clones make up roughly 8%. Stated time point: persistent/refractory GD, antithyroid drugs over 5 years with positive TRAb. The TCR library used RNA extracted from PBMCs. The sample consisted of peripheral blood mononuclear cells (PBMCs), taken when the disease was refractory, from a patient treated with antithyroid drugs. These receptors all come from a female donor with Graves disease.

This clonotype was detected only a few times. The chain is built from TRBV5-1 and TRBJ1-6; TRBD1 might be the D (5 bases). Germline V CDR1 and CDR2: SGHRS, YFSETQ. The CDR3 runs 15 residues. V lost 0 bases and J 9 bases, leaving 13 bases between the germline ends. The CDR3 DNA is TGCGCCAGCAGCTTGGATCCGGGACGCAGTTCACCCCTCCACTTT. This codes for CASSLDPGRSSPLHF.

The genes are TRBV5-1 and TRBJ1-1; TRBD1 aligns across 9 bases. The J segment lost 3 bases and the V segment lost 4 bases, leaving 10 bases of the junction unmatched. Germline V gene sequence: CDR1 SGHRS, CDR2 YFSETQ. CDR3 size: 16 residues. The CDR3 nucleotides read TGCGCCAGCAGCCAACAAAACAGGGGGCAGGACACTGAAGCTTTCTTT. This gives the protein CASSQQNRGQDTEAFF. The full variable domain, its missing parts supplied by reference TRBV5-1 and TRBJ1-1, is KAGVTQTPRYLIKTRGQQVTLSCSPISGHRSVSWYQQTPGQGLQFLFEYFSETQRNKGNFPGRFSGRQFSNSRSEMNVSTLELGDSALYLCASSQQNRGQDTEAFFGQGTRLTVV.

This clonotype was seen a handful of times. J is TRBJ1-4 and V is TRBV5-1, with a tentative D call TRBD1 (6 bases). Trimming removed 0 bases from V and 8 bases from J, with 17 bases in between. The CDR3 totals 16 residues. The germline CDR1 and CDR2 sequences are SGHRS and YFSETQ. This CDR3 is CASSLGRGGSEEKLFF. DNA of the CDR3: TGCGCCAGCAGCTTGGGTAGGGGGGGCTCTGAGGAAAAACTGTTTTTT. Combining the CDR3 with reference TRBV5-1 and TRBJ1-4 gives the whole variable domain KAGVTQTPRYLIKTRGQQVTLSCSPISGHRSVSWYQQTPGQGLQFLFEYFSETQRNKGNFPGRFSGRQFSNSRSEMNVSTLELGDSALYLCASSLGRGGSEEKLFFGSGTQLSVL.

As to this clonotype: A much larger clone lies one base from this, so it may be a read error. The rearrangement uses TRBV27 and TRBJ1-5, with D possibly TRBD1 on 5 matching bases. This CDR3 is 14 amino acids long. Per the germline V gene, CDR1 is MNHEY and CDR2 is SMNVEV (reference sequence). The CDR3 sequence is CASSFLTDNQPQRF. Here the CDR3 DNA reads TGTGCCAGCAGTTTTTTGACGGACAATCAGCCCCAGCGTTTT.

This clonotype was observed at least ten times. The rearrangement uses TRBV7-2 and TRBJ2-7; D not resolved. This CDR3 contains 14 residues. Germline CDR1 and CDR2: SGHTA and FQGNSA. V gave up 5 bases and J gave up 6 bases, with 17 bases separating them. The DNA of the CDR3 is TGTGCCAGCAGCGCGAAGGGCCAGTGGGGCGAGCAGTACTTC. As protein: CASSAKGQWGEQYF.

This clonotype was picked up a small number of times. The V gene is TRBV27, the J gene TRBJ1-2; the match to TRBD1 covers 7 bases. The germline gives CDR1 MNHEY, CDR2 SMNVEV (reference sequence). V was clipped by 5 bases and J by 5 bases; unmatched bases: 14. CDR3 length: 16 amino acids. The CDR3 here is CASSPRPWDSLYGYTF. CDR3 bases: TGTGCCAGCAGTCCACGGCCCTGGGACAGCTTATATGGCTACACCTTC.

This clonotype appeared a few times. This chain connects TRBV19 to TRBJ2-7; the D gene is possibly TRBD2 (6 bases). The CDR3 extends over 14 amino acids. CDR1 LNHDA and CDR2 SQIVND come from the germline V gene (reference sequence). V was trimmed by 6 bases and J by 0 bases, leaving 12 bases between them. DNA for the CDR3: TGTGCCAGTAGGGCGGGACTGAACTCCTACGAGCAGTACTTC. This translates into CASRAGLNSYEQYF.

CDR3 loop: CASSSLSGVRTEAFF. The DNA of the CDR3 is TGTGCCAGCAGCTCCCTATCGGGGGTGCGGACTGAAGCTTTCTTT. The rearrangement joins TRBV7-9 to TRBJ1-1; D may be TRBD1 (5 bases). Germline CDR1 reads SEHNR; CDR2 reads FQNEAQ (reference sequence). The V and J ends lost 4 bases and 5 bases respectively, with 17 bases between them. The length of the CDR3 is 15 residues.

The V gene is TRBV7-2, the J gene TRBJ2-3, with 10 bases that match TRBD1. J was trimmed by 5 bases and V by 5 bases; bases with no gene match: 10. The CDR3 has 16 amino acids. Germline CDR1 is SGHTA and CDR2 is FQGNSA. CDR3 in DNA: TGTGCCAGCAGCCGATGGACAGGGGGTAGAGGAGATACGCAGTATTTT. Residues: CASSRWTGGRGDTQYF. The whole variable domain, filled in from reference TRBV7-2 and TRBJ2-3, reads GAGVSQSPSNKVTEKGKDVELRCDPISGHTALYWYRQSLGQGLEFLIYFQGNSAPDKSGLPSDRFSAERTGGSVSTLTIQRTQQEDSAVYLCASSRWTGGRGDTQYFGPGTRLTVL.

The table lists this clonotype with many counts. The V call is TRBV27, the J call TRBJ1-1; D remains ambiguous. Deletions cut 5 bases from V and 2 bases from J, with 12 bases between. CDR3 length: 14 amino acids. CDR1 is MNHEY, CDR2 SMNVEV, per germline (reference sequence). The CDR3 spells CASSPRAYNTEAFF. CDR3 nucleotide sequence: TGTGCCAGCAGTCCGCGGGCCTACAACACTGAAGCTTTCTTT.

CDR3 nucleotide sequence: TGTGCCAGCAGCTCTAACAGGGGGCAGACGACAGATACGCAGTATTTT. Amino acid sequence: CASSSNRGQTTDTQYF. The gene calls are TRBV7-3 and TRBJ2-3, with 9 bases that match TRBD1. CDR1 is SGHTA and CDR2 is FQGTGA in the germline V gene. After removal of 4 bases from V and 3 bases from J, the junction contained 8 bases not matched to a gene. The CDR3 contains 16 residues.

This clonotype was observed at least ten times. The V gene is TRBV28, the J gene TRBJ2-7, with 8 bases identical to TRBD2. Trimming took 6 bases from V and 5 from J; bases not matched to a gene: 15. Germline CDR1 reads MDHEN; CDR2 reads SYDVKM. CDR3 size: 16 residues. DNA of the CDR3: TGTGCCAGCAGACTTGCTTCGGGAGGGGCCTACCACGAGCAGTACTTC. Encoded protein: CASRLASGGAYHEQYF.

This clonotype has at least ten counts. The V gene is TRBV7-2, the J gene TRBJ2-7, with D maybe TRBD2 (5 bases). Germline CDR1 reads SGHTA; CDR2 reads FQGNSA. CDR3 length: 14 residues. V lost 5 bases to trimming and J lost 3 bases, with 14 bases between them. CDR3 in amino acids: CASSLSGSYYEQYF. In DNA, the CDR3 is TGTGCCAGCAGCCTTAGTGGGAGTTACTACGAGCAGTACTTC.

In this sample, this clonotype turned up many times. The rearrangement links TRBV27 to TRBJ1-4; D uncertain. The germline V gene has CDR1 MNHEY and CDR2 SMNVEV (reference sequence). The CDR3 is 14 amino acids. V was shortened by 8 bases and J by 3 bases, with 13 bases between the two germline ends. The CDR3 loop reads CASPLREANEKLFF. CDR3 nucleotides: TGTGCCAGCCCCCTGCGGGAGGCTAATGAAAAACTGTTTTTT. Full variable domain (remainder filled in from reference TRBV27 and TRBJ1-4): EAQVTQNPRYLITVTGKKLTVTCSQNMNHEYMSWYRQDPGLGLRQIYYSMNVEVTDKGDVPEGYKVSRKEKRNFPLILESPSPNQTSLYFCASPLREANEKLFFGSGTQLSVL.

In this sample, this clonotype turned up many times. The gene calls are TRBV27 and TRBJ2-7; 10 bases align to TRBD2. Losses at the gene ends were 5 bases for V and 2 bases for J; bases not matched to a gene: 0. CDR1 and CDR2 (germline): MNHEY, SMNVEV (reference sequence). The CDR3 totals 13 residues. Here the CDR3 reads CASSSGRAYEQYF. CDR3 bases: TGTGCCAGCAGTAGCGGGAGGGCCTACGAGCAGTACTTC.

This clonotype was seen many times. The DNA for the CDR3 is TGTGCCAGCATTCTCTCCTTGGGGACAGACAATCAGCCCCAGCATTTT. This gives the protein CASILSLGTDNQPQHF. The chain employs TRBV28 and TRBJ1-5; 7 bases are shared with TRBD1. Germline values: CDR1 MDHEN, CDR2 SYDVKM. This CDR3 is built from 16 residues. Losses at the gene ends were 7 bases for V and 3 bases for J; bases not matched to a gene: 12. The variable domain in full, with the rest retrieved from reference TRBV28 and TRBJ1-5, is DVKVTQSSRYLVKRTGEKVFLECVQDMDHENMFWYRQDPGLGLRLIYFSYDVKMKEKGDIPEGYSVSREKKERFSLILESASTNQTSMYLCASILSLGTDNQPQHFGDGTRLSIL.

This clonotype was picked up a small number of times. The J gene is TRBJ2-2, the V gene TRBV11-2; D unresolved. V was trimmed by 3 bases and J by 2 bases, leaving 10 bases between them. This CDR3 is built from 15 residues. Per germline, CDR1 SGHAT and CDR2 FQNNGV. CDR3 coding DNA: TGTGCCAGCAGCTTCGAGCTATCTAACACCGGGGAGCTGTTTTTT. It translates to CASSFELSNTGELFF.

A word on this clonotype: A single base separates this from a much larger clone, so it may be a read error. The rearrangement uses TRBV7-3 and TRBJ2-5; 12 nucleotides agree with TRBD1. V lost 5 bases and J lost 11; bases outside the gene matches: 21. Looked up from germline, CDR1 is SGHTA and CDR2 is FQGTGA. The CDR3 covers 18 residues. The CDR3: CASSPSRDRGRSYNEQYF. CDR3 coding DNA: TGTGCCAGCAGCCCGTCCCGGGACAGGGGGCGGTCCTACAATGAGCAGTACTTC.

In its sample, this clonotype was seen once. Just one base apart from a much larger clone, this may be a read error. The chain is built from TRBV14 and TRBJ2-7, with a tentative D call TRBD2 (6 bases). Germline CDR1 is SGHDN and CDR2 is FVKESK. This CDR3 has 15 residues. The V gene lost 6 bases and the J gene lost 1 base, with 16 bases spanning the gap. The CDR3 region is CASRQRAEGSYEQYF. The CDR3 DNA sequence: TGTGCCAGCAGGCAGAGAGCGGAGGGTTCCTACGAGCAGTACTTC.

In nucleotides, the CDR3 is TGCAGTGCTAGAGGGACAGGGGGGCGACTCTTCTACGAGCAGTACTTC. This sequence encodes CSARGTGGRLFYEQYF. This chain links TRBV20-1 with TRBJ2-7; 10 bases are a match to TRBD1. CDR1 and CDR2 from the germline V gene are DFQATT and SNEGSKA (reference sequence). The CDR3 sequence is 16 residues long. After removal of 1 base from V and 3 bases from J, the junction contained 9 bases not matched to a gene.

The chain couples TRBV15 to TRBJ2-5; 12 nucleotides match TRBD1. CDR1 and CDR2 (germline): LNHNV, YYDKDF (reference sequence). V lost 4 bases, J lost 5 bases, and 8 bases stayed unmatched. This CDR3 contains 16 residues. This CDR3 is CATSKTGTGGRETQYF. CDR3 DNA sequence: TGTGCCACCAGCAAAACCGGGACAGGGGGCCGTGAGACCCAGTACTTC.

The chain combines TRBV5-4 with TRBJ2-6; 7 positions match TRBD2. V lost 1 base, J lost 0 bases, and 7 bases stayed unmatched. CDR1 and CDR2 from the germline V gene are SGHNT and YYREEE (reference sequence). CDR3 length equals 18 residues. The CDR3 sequence is CASSLLAGFSSGANVLTF. The DNA for the CDR3 is TGTGCCAGCAGCTTGTTAGCGGGTTTTAGCTCTGGGGCCAACGTCCTGACTTTC.

The chain carries TRBV20-1 and TRBJ2-7; no clear D. The CDR3 runs 13 residues. From germline, CDR1 is DFQATT and CDR2 SNEGSKA (reference sequence). Trimming shortened V by 0 bases and J by 3 bases, and 9 bases separated the two germline ends. In nucleotides, the CDR3 is TGCAGTGCTAGAGAAGGCGCGCGCTACGAGCAGTACTTC. It is translated as CSAREGARYEQYF.

This clonotype came up a few times. The chain links TRBV30 to TRBJ1-1; TRBD1 aligns across 9 bases. Losses at the gene ends were 5 bases for V and 6 bases for J; bases not matched to a gene: 1. The V gene's germline CDR1 is GTSNPN and CDR2 SVGIG (reference sequence). There are 11 residues in the CDR3. CDR3 loop: CAWGQGSEAFF. CDR3 in DNA: TGTGCCTGGGGACAGGGGTCTGAAGCTTTCTTT.

A remark on this clonotype: A much larger clone sits a single nucleotide away, making a read error possible. This chain connects TRBV6-1 to TRBJ2-1, with D perhaps TRBD2 (6 bases). This CDR3 comprises 13 residues. Trimming left V 8 bases short and J 6 bases short, with 14 bases between. Germline V gives CDR1 MNHNS, CDR2 SASEGT. DNA of the CDR3: TGTGCCAGCTCGTCGGGAGAGGCCAATGAGCAGTTCTTC. Its protein is CASSSGEANEQFF.

As regards this clonotype: The conserved phenylalanine or tryptophan normally closing the CDR3 is absent here, so this likely arose from a read error. This chain uses TRBV12-5 with TRBJ2-5; D could derive from TRBD1 or TRBD2 (5 bases each). V lost 1 base to trimming and J lost 10 bases, with 10 bases between them. Germline loops: CDR1 LGHNT, CDR2 FRNRAP. The CDR3 has 12 residues. CDR3 residues: CASGLGGLGQYS. In DNA, the CDR3 is TGTGCTAGTGGTTTGGGGGGGTTAGGCCAGTACTCC.

The table lists this clonotype with a few counts. The chain's CDR3 is CSACGTGHENYEQYF. CDR3 sequence (DNA): TGCAGTGCTTGCGGCACCGGGCACGAAAACTACGAGCAGTACTTC. The chain links TRBV20-1 to TRBJ2-7; D gene uncertain. Germline lookup yields CDR1 DFQATT and CDR2 SNEGSKA (reference sequence). This CDR3 has 15 amino acids. V dropped 5 bases and J dropped 3 bases, with 20 bases sitting between them.

The sample holds many counts of this clonotype. The V gene is TRBV14, the J gene TRBJ2-5; no definite D call. The germline gives CDR1 SGHDN, CDR2 FVKESK. Trimming shortened V by 2 bases and J by 10 bases, and 14 bases separated the two germline ends. CDR3 size: 13 residues. CDR3 sequence: CASSQSGPTSQYF. The CDR3 region has the DNA TGTGCCAGCAGCCAATCCGGCCCCACGAGCCAGTACTTC.

This chain joins TRBV7-9 and TRBJ1-1; D uncertain. The CDR3 spans 12 residues. Germline CDR1 is SEHNR and CDR2 is FQNEAQ (reference sequence). Trimming took off 1 base at V and 7 bases at J, with 7 bases between the two ends. This chain's CDR3 is CASSLVRNEAFF. The CDR3 DNA sequence: TGTGCCAGCAGCTTAGTCCGTAATGAAGCTTTCTTT.

This chain connects TRBV18 to TRBJ1-2; 7 bases map to TRBD1. Germline V gene sequence: CDR1 KGHSH, CDR2 LQKENI. V dropped 8 bases and J dropped 5; count of bases not matched to a gene: 14. This CDR3 comprises 15 residues. This CDR3 reads CASNDDEQGSYGYTF. Written as DNA, the CDR3 is TGTGCCAGCAACGACGACGAACAGGGGTCGTATGGCTACACCTTC.

With regard to this clonotype: This may come from a read error, since a much larger clone is one base off. This rearrangement joins TRBV7-2 to TRBJ1-1; D gene uncertain. This CDR3 region has 12 residues. Germline lookup yields CDR1 SGHTA and CDR2 FQGNSA. The CDR3: CASSFWGTEVFF. Written as DNA, the CDR3 is TGTGCCAGCAGCTTCTGGGGAACTGAAGTTTTCTTT. The whole variable domain, filled in from reference TRBV7-2 and TRBJ1-1, reads GAGVSQSPSNKVTEKGKDVELRCDPISGHTALYWYRQSLGQGLEFLIYFQGNSAPDKSGLPSDRFSAERTGGSVSTLTIQRTQQEDSAVYLCASSFWGTEVFFGQGTRLTVV.